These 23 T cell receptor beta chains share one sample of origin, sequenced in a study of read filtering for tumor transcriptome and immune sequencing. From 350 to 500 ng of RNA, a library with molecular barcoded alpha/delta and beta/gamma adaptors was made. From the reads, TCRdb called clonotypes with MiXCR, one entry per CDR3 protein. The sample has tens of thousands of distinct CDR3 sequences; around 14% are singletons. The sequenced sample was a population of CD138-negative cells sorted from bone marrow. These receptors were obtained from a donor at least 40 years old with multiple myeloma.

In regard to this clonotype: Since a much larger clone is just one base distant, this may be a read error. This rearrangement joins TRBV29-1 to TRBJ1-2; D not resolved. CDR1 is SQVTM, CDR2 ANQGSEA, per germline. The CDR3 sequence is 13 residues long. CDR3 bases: TGCAGCGTTGAGGGCAAGGCTAAGTATGGCTACACCTTC. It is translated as CSVEGKAKYGYTF.

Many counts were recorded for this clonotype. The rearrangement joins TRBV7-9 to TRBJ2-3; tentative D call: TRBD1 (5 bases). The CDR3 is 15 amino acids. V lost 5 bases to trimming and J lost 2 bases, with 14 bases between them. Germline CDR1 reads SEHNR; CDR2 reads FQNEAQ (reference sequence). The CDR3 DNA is TGTGCCAGCAGCCAGGGTGATCTTGACACAGATACGCAGTATTTT. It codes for CASSQGDLDTDTQYF.

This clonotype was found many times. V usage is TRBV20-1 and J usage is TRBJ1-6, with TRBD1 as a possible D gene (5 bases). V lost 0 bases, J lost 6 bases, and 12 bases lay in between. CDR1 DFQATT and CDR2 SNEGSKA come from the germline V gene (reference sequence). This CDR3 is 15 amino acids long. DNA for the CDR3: TGCAGTGCTAGAGAGCACGACGGGACTAATTCACCCCTCCACTTT. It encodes CSAREHDGTNSPLHF.

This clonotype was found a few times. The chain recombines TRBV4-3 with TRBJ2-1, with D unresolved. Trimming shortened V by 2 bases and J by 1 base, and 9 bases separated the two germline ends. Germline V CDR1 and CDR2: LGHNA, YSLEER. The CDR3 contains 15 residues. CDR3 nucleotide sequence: TGCGCCAGCAGCCAAATAAGGAGTTCCTACAATGAGCAGTTCTTC. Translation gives CASSQIRSSYNEQFF.

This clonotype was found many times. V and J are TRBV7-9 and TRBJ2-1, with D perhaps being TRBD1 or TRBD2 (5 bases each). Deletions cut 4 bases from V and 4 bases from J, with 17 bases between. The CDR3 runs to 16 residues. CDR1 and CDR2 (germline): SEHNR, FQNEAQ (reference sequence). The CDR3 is CASSSPGIGAYNEQFF. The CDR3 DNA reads TGTGCCAGCAGCTCCCCGGGGATAGGGGCTTACAATGAGCAGTTCTTC. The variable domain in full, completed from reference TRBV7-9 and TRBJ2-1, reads DTGVSQNPRHKITKRGQNVTFRCDPISEHNRLYWYRQTLGQGPEFLTYFQNEAQLEKSRLLSDRFSAERPKGSFSTLEIQRTEQGDSAMYLCASSSPGIGAYNEQFFGPGTRLTVL.

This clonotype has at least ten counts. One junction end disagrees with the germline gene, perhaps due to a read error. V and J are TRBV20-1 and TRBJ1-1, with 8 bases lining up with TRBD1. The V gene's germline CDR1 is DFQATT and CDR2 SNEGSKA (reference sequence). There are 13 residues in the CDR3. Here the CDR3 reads CSAKDRVKTEAFF. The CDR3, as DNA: TGCAGTGCTAAGGACAGGGTGAAGACTGAAGCTTTCTTT.

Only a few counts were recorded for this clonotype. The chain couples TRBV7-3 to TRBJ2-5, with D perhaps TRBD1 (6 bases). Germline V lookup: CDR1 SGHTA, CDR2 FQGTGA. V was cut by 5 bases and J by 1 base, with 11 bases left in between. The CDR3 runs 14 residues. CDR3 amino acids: CASSETGTQETQYF. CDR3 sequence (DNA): TGTGCCAGCAGCGAAACAGGGACCCAAGAGACCCAGTACTTC.

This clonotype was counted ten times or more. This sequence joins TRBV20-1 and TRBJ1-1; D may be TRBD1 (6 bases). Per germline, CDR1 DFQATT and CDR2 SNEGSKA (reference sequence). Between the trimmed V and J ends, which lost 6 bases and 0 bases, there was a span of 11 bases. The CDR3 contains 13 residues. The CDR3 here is CSARGTLNTEAFF. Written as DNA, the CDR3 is TGCAGTGCGAGGGGGACCCTGAACACTGAAGCTTTCTTT.

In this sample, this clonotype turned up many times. CDR3 sequence: CASSLSDGSKETQYF. CDR3 bases: TGTGCCAGCAGTTTATCCGACGGAAGCAAAGAGACCCAGTACTTC. The rearrangement uses TRBV28 and TRBJ2-5; D gene unclear. Germline V lookup: CDR1 MDHEN, CDR2 SYDVKM. The CDR3 length is 15 residues. The V and J ends lost 1 base and 3 bases respectively, with 12 bases between them.

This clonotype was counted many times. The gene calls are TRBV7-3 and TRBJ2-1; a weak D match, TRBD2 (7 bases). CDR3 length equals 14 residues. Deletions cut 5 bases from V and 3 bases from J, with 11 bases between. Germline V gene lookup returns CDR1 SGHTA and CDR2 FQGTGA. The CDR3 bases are TGTGCCAGCAGCCGGGGAGGGGGCTACAATGAGCAGTTCTTC. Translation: CASSRGGGYNEQFF. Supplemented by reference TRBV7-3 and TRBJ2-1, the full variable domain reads GAGVSQTPSNKVTEKGKYVELRCDPISGHTALYWYRQSLGQGPEFLIYFQGTGAADDSGLPNDRFFAVRPEGSVSTLKIQRTERGDSAVYLCASSRGGGYNEQFFGPGTRLTVL.

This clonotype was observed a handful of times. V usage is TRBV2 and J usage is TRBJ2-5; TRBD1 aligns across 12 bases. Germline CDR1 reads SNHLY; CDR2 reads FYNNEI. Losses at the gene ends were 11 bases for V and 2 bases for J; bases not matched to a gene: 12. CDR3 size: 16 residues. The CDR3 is CAGTGGAGAEQETQYF. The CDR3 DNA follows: TGTGCCGGGACAGGGGGCGCTGGGGCAGAACAAGAGACCCAGTACTTC.

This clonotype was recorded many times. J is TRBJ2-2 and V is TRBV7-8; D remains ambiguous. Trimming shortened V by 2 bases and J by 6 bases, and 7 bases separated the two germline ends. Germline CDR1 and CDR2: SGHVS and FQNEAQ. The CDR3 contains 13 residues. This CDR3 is CASSLRISGELFF. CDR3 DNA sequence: TGTGCCAGCAGCTTACGGATTTCCGGGGAGCTGTTTTTT.

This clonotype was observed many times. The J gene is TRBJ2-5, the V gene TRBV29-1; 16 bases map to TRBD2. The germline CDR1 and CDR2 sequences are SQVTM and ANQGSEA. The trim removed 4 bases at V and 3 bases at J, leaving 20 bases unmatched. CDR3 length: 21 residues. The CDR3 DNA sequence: TGCAGCGTTGCGTTCTCTCGGGTCCGGGGACTAGCGGGAGGGGAAAAAGAGACCCAGTACTTC. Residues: CSVAFSRVRGLAGGEKETQYF.

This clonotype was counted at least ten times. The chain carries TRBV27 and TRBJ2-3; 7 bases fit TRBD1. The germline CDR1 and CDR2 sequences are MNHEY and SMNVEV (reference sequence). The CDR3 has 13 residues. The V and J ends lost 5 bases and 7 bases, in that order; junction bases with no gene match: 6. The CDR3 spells CASSAWDSNTQYF. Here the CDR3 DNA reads TGTGCCAGCAGTGCCTGGGACAGCAATACGCAGTATTTT.

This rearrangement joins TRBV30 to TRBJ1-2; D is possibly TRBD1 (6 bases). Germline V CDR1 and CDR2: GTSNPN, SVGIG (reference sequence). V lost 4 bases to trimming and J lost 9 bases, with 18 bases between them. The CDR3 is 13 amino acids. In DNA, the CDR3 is TGTGCCTGGATCCGGGACATCTATGATAGCTACACCTTC. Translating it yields CAWIRDIYDSYTF. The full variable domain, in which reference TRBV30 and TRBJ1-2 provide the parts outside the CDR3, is SQTIHQWPATLVQPVGSPLSLECTVEGTSNPNLYWYRQAAGRGLQLLFYSVGIGQISSEVPQNLSASRPQDRQFILSSKKLLLSDSGFYLCAWIRDIYDSYTFGSGTRLTVV.

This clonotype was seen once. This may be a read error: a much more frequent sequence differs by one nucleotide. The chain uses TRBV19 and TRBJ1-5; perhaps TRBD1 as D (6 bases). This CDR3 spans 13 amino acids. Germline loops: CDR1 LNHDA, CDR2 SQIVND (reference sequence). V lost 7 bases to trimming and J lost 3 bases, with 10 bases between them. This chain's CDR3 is CASNRTDNQPQHF. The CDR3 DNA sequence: TGTGCCAGTAATCGGACAGACAATCAGCCCCAGCATTTT.

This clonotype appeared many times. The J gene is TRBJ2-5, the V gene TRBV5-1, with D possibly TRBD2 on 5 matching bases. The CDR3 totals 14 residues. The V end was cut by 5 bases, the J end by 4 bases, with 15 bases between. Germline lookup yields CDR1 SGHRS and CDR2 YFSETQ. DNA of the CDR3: TGCGCCAGCAGGCTGGACTGGATGAGAGAGACCCAGTACTTC. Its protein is CASRLDWMRETQYF.

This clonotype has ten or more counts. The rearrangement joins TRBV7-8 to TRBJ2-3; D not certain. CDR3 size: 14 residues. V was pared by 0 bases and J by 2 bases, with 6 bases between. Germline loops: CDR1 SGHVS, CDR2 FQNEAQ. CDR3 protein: CASSLAGYTDTQYF. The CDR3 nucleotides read TGTGCCAGCAGCTTAGCGGGGTACACAGATACGCAGTATTTT.

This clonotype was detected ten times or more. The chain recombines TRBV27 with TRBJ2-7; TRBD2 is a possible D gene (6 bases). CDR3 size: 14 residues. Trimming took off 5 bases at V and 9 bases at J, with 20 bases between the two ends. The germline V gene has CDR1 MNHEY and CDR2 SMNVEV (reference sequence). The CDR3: CASSPPGTASGQYF. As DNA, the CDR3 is TGTGCCAGCAGTCCCCCCGGGACTGCCTCCGGGCAGTACTTC.

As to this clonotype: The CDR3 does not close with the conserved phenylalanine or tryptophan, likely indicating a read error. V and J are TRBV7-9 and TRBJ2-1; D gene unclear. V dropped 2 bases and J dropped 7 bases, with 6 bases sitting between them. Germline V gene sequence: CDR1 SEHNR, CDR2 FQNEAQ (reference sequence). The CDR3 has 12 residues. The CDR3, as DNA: TGTGCCAGCAGCTTATTTGCGAATGAGCAGTTCCTC. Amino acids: CASSLFANEQFL.

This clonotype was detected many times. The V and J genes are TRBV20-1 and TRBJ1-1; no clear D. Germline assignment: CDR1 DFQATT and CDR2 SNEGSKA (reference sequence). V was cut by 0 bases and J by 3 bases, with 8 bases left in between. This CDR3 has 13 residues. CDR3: CSARDSWDTEAFF. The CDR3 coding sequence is TGCAGTGCTAGAGATAGCTGGGACACTGAAGCTTTCTTT.

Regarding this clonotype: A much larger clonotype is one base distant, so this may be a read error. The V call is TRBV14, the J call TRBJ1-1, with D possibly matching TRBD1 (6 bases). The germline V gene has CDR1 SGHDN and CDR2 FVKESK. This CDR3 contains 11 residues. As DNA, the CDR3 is TGTGCCAGCAGCCAAGGGACAGCGGCTTCCTTT. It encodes CASSQGTAASF.

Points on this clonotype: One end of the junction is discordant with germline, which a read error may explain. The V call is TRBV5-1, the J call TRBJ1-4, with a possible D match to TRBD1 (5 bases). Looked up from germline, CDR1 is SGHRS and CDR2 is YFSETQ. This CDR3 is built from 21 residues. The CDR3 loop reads CASSLDRWGSTELATNEKLFF. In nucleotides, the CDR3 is TGCGCCAGCAGCTTGGATCGATGGGGTTCGACAGAACTTGCAACTAATGAAAAACTGTTTTTC.